At least ten counts were recorded for the clone carrying this TCR beta chain. Its cognate antigen is unknown. Trimming removed 4 bases from V and 6 bases from J, with 11 bases in between. Looked up from germline, CDR1 is SGHRS and CDR2 is YFSETQ. CDR3 length equals 13 residues. Each TCR beta library was made by quantitative 5'-RACE that incorporated molecular barcodes. TCRdb re-analysed the 5' RACE reads in MiXCR, keeping a single row per CDR3 protein. Here the sample spans approximately 35,000 distinct CDR3 sequences, more than 13% being singletons. These data come from a study of CD8 T cells in ankylosing spondylitis. Study results and caveats: Blood from ankylosing spondylitis patients appeared to carry a characteristic roughly eight-variant TCR beta motif.

The TCR was taken from a male donor with ankylosing spondylitis or in good health (not recorded which). The sequenced material came from blood. The V gene is TRBV5-1, the J gene TRBJ2-1; TRBD1 might be the D (5 bases). The CDR3 bases are TGCGCCAGCAGCCCACAGGCGGTCAATGAGCAGTTCTTC. The encoded protein is CASSPQAVNEQFF.